The 2 T cell receptor beta chains reported below all come from one sample, sequenced in a study of CD4 T cells in relation to SARS-CoV-2 and coronaviruses. Measured with immunoSEQ multiplex PCR; TCRdb has only the in-frame clones, and not every one. The sample holds 35,000 to 50,000 clones, roughly 82% seen once. Their recognized antigens are unknown. Sample: naive CD4+ T cells from PBMCs, cultured in vitro. Subset specified: naive CD4+ T cells isolated by negative enrichment. These receptors were taken from an adult with COVID-19.

The V gene is TRBV4-1, the J gene TRBJ2-1; the match to TRBD2 covers 11 bases. The CDR3 runs to 15 residues. The germline CDR1 and CDR2 sequences are MGHRA and YSYEKL. V lost 1 base, J lost 9 bases, and 5 bases stayed unmatched. The CDR3 protein is CASSQGLAGYGEQFF. The CDR3 bases are TGCGCCAGCAGCCAAGGACTAGCGGGATATGGTGAGCAGTTCTTC.

The chain uses TRBV18 and TRBJ1-2, with 7 nucleotides matching TRBD1. The CDR3 contains 13 residues. Losses at the gene ends were 6 bases for V and 4 bases for J; bases not matched to a gene: 5. The germline V gene encodes CDR1 KGHSH and CDR2 LQKENI. Written as DNA, the CDR3 is TGTGCCAGCTCCCCTGACAGGGCCTATGGCTACACCTTC. It specifies CASSPDRAYGYTF. The full variable domain, rest sourced from reference TRBV18 and TRBJ1-2, is NAGVMQNPRHLVRRRGQEARLRCSPMKGHSHVYWYRQLPEEGLKFMVYLQKENIIDESGMPKERFSAEFPKEGPSILRIQQVVRGDSAAYFCASSPDRAYGYTFGSGTRLTVV.